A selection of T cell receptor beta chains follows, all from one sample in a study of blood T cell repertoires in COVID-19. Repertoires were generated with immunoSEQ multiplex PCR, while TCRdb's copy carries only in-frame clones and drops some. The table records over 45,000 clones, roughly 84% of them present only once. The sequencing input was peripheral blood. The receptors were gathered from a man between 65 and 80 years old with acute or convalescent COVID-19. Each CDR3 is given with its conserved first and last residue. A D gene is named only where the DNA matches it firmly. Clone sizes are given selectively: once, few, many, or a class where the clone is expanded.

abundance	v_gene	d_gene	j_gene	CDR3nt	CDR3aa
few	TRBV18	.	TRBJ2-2	TGTGCCAGCTCACTAACACCGGGACAGAACACCGGGGAGCTGTTTTTT	CASSLTPGQNTGELFF
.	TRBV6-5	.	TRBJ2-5	TGTGCCAGCACCCCCGGTGAGGCGACTTCTGAGACCCAGTACTTC	CASTPGEATSETQYF
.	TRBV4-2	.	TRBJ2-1	TGTGCCAGCAGTTCCGGGTCGCCCTCCTACAATGAGCAGTTCTTC	CASSSGSPSYNEQFF
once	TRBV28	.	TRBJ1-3	TGTGCCAGCAGTCTCCAGGTTCACCGAACCATATATTTT	CASSLQVHRTIYF
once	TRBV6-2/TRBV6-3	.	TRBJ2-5	TGTGCCAGCAGTTTTCGGGTCCAAGAGACCCAGTACTTC	CASSFRVQETQYF
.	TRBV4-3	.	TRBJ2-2	TGCGCCAGCAGCCAAGATGAGGCCGGCGCCGGGGAGCTGTTTTTT	CASSQDEAGAGELFF
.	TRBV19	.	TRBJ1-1	TGTGCCAGTAGAAAGCAGAACACTGAAGCTTTCTTT	CASRKQNTEAFF
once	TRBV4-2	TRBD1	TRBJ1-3	TGTGCCAGCAGCCAAGACCCGACAGGGCGCTCTGGAAACACCATATATTTT	CASSQDPTGRSGNTIYF
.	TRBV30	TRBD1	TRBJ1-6	TGTGCCTGGAGTGTACCCACAGGGGGGGATAATTCACCCCTCCACTTT	CAWSVPTGGDNSPLHF
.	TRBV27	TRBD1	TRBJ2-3	TGTGCCAGCAGTTCGTGGACAGGGGGCACAGATACGCAGTATTTT	CASSSWTGGTDTQYF
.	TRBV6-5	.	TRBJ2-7	TGTGCCAGCAGAGGGGGACAAACCTACGAGCAGTACTTC	CASRGGQTYEQYF
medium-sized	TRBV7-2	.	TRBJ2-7	TGTGCCAGCAGCTCTAGCCGGGCGTACGAGCAGTACTTC	CASSSSRAYEQYF
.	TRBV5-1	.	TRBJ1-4	TGCGCCAGCAGCCCCGATGAGGCAACTAATGAAAAACTGTTTTTT	CASSPDEATNEKLFF
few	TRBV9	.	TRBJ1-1	TGTGCCAGCAGCGTAGGACAGGCCCGCACTGAAGCTTTCTTT	CASSVGQARTEAFF
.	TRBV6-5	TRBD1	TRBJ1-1	TGTGCCAGCAGCCGGACAGGAGGTAACACTGAAGCTTTCTTT	CASSRTGGNTEAFF
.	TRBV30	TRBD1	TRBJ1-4	TGTGCCTGCGGGGGACAGGCCGCTTCGGAGGAAAAACTGTTTTTT	CACGGQAASEEKLFF
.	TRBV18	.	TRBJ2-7	TGTGCCAGCTCATTCGGAGCCGTTCCGGGTAAACCCTACGAGCAGTACTTC	CASSFGAVPGKPYEQYF
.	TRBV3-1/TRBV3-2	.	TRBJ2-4	TGTGCTTCGTCCAACCGGGACTTAAAACACCGCATTCAGTACTTC	CASSNRDLKHRIQYF
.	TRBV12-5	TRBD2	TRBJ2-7	TGTGCTAGTGGTTCAGGACTAGCGGGAGAGGACTACGAGCAGTACTTC	CASGSGLAGEDYEQYF
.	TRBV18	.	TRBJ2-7	TGTGCCAGCTCACCACAGAACACCGCCTTCGCACACGAGCAGTACTTC	CASSPQNTAFAHEQYF
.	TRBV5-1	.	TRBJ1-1	TGCGCCAGCAGCTTGAGGGGCTTTGAAGCTTTCTTT	CASSLRGFEAFF
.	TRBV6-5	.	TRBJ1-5	TGTGCCAGCAGCCCCGGGGGAGGTCAGCCCCAGCATTTT	CASSPGGGQPQHF
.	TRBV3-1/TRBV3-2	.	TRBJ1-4	TGTGCCAGCAGCCCTGTACCCAGGGAAAAACTGTTTTTT	CASSPVPREKLFF
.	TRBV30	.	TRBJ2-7	TGTGCCTGGAGCCAACTATCATACGAGCAGTACTTC	CAWSQLSYEQYF
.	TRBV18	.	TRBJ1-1	TGTGCCAGCTCACCGGCAGGGGTGGACGTTTTCCCTTTCTTT	CASSPAGVDVFPFF
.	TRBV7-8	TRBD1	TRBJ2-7	TGTGCCAGCAGCCGGACAGGCTACGAGCAGTACTTC	CASSRTGYEQYF
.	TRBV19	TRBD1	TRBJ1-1	TGTGCCAGTAGTACGACAGGGGTAGGGGATACTGAAGCTTTCTTT	CASSTTGVGDTEAFF
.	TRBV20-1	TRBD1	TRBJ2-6	TGCAGTGCCAGTCCGAGAAAACTACAGGGGGCGTTGAACTCTGGGGCCAACGTCCTGACTTTC	CSASPRKLQGALNSGANVLTF
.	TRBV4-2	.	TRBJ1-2	TGTGCCAGCAGCCAAGTCGGGGCAGGGGTGAATGGCTACACCTTC	CASSQVGAGVNGYTF
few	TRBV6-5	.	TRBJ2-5	TGTGCCAGCAGTTACGGCCCGAAGACCCAGTACTTC	CASSYGPKTQYF
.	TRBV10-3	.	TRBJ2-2	TGTGCCATCGGGGGGACGGCAGGGTGGAACACCGGGGAGCTGTTTTTT	CAIGGTAGWNTGELFF
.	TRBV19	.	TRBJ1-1	TGTGCCAGTAGTTCACCGGGACGGCCGGGGGGCACTGAAGCTTTCTTT	CASSSPGRPGGTEAFF
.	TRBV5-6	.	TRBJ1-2	TGTGCCAGCAGCCCCCTAGTCGGGACTTCTTCTCTCGGTGGCTACACCTTC	CASSPLVGTSSLGGYTF
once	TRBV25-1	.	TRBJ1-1	TGTGCCAGCAGTGAATACGGAGAGAACACTGAAGCTTTCTTT	CASSEYGENTEAFF